Included here is one T cell receptor beta chain sequence, with context. Antigen unknown. Profiled with immunoSEQ multiplex PCR; TCRdb holds only in-frame clones, not every one. Among around 75,000 clones listed, roughly two thirds were seen once. The data derive from a study of vaccination effects on CD4 cells after COVID-19. Whole-study results and caveats: Most post-vaccine spike-reactive clones in convalescents were new, not infection-derived. Marked clonal contraction of infection- and vaccine-induced clones was seen late after vaccination.

After expansion with viral peptide pools in the ViraFEST assay, antigen-specific CD4+ T cells were sequenced. Cells that had been cultured for approximately eleven days were the source of isolated CD4+ T cells. Infection with SARS-CoV-2 occurred in the person between March and December 2020, and PCR confirmed it. Some 2.2 million PBMC per well received 10 IU/ml IL-2 and around 11 ug/ml peptides in culture. CDR1 is SGHDT, CDR2 YYEEEE, per germline. The V and J ends lost 5 bases and 3 bases respectively, with 17 bases between them. The length of the CDR3 is 15 residues. V is TRBV5-6 and J is TRBJ1-1; D is possibly TRBD1 (6 bases). This TCR came from a human donor who had a prior SARS-CoV-2 infection. The starting material was CD4+ T cells from PBMCs cultured with HIV peptides, obtained before COVID-19 vaccination. Subset indicated: HIV-1 Nef peptide pool negative control/reference culture. CDR3 in DNA: TGTGCCAGCAGGCGCAGGGGTTCACGGGACACTGAAGCTTTCTTT. This sequence encodes CASRRRGSRDTEAFF.